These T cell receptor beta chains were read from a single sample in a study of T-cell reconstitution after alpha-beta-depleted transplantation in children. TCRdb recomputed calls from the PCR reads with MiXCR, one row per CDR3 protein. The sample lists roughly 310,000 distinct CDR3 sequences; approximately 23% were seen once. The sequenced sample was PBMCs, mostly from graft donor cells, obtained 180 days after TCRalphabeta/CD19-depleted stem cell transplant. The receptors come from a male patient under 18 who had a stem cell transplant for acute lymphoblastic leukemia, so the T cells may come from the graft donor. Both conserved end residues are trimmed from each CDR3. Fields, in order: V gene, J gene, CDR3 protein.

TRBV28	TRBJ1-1	ASSLWGDTEAF
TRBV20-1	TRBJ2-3	SARPFGRRTDTQY
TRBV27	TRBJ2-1	ASVRLAGGHEQF
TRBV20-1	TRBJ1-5	SARRPGYSNQPQH
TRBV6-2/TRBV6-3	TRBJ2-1	ASSRLAGASNEQF
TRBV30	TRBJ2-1	AWSTRASPYNEQF
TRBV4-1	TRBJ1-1	ASSQVWRQGGTEAF
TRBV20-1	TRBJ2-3	SAHRGSSTDTQY
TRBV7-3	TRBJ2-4	ASSLTTSGDIQY
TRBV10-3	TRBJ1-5	AIGLDRKAQPQH
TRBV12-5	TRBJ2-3	ASGLRLAGGNTDTQY
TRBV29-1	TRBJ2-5	SVSHGGGQRETQY
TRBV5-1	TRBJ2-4	ASSLVGESENIQY
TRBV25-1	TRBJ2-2	ASSEAVTTGELF
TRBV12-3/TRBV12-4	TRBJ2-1	ASSVTPNEQF
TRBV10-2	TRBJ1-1	ASIRVGLPEAF
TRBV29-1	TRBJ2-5	SVRIGQGGGRETQY
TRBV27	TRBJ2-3	ASSRHGTDTQY
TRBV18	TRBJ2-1	ASSPWDTRNNEQF
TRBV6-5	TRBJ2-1	ASSYSGTSDYNEQF
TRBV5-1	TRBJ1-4	ASSLRGPTTNEKLF
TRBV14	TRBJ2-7	ASSHNHYEQY
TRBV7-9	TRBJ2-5	ASSLLAFPQETQY
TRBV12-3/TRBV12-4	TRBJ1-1	ASTPGLNIEAF
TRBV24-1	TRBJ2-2	ATSDFGELF
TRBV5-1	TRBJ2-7	ASSLEGTGVSYEQY
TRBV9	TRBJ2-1	ASSSWDSYNEQF
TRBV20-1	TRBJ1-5	SARDSGGNNQPQH
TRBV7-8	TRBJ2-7	ASSYTGGNYEQY
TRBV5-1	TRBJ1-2	ASSSGRAFRGYT
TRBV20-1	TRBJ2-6	SARDSSGANVLT
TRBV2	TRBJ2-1	ASSEADAGISYNEQF
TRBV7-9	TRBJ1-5	ASSFSYSNQPQH
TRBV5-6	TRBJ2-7	ASSLIGAEQY
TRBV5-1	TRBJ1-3	ASSLVVGSGNTIY
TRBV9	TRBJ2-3	ASSVDGSTDTQY
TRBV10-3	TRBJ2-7	AISNGQGNEQY
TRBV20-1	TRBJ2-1	STLAGRNEQF
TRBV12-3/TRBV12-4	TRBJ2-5	ASSSPDRVETQY
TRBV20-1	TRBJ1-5	SAFTGGQPQH
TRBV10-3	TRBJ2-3	AISESTAGGPSDTQY
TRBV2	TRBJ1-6	ASSEAPRNSPLH